This T cell receptor (beta chain) was captured in a study of blood T cell repertoires in COVID-19. Libraries were prepared by immunoSEQ multiplex PCR; TCRdb keeps only in-frame clonotypes and omits some of them. The profile covers 140,000 to 150,000 clones, with 78% appearing a single time and 5.5% to 7% taken by the ten largest. CDR3 length: 15 residues. The germline CDR1 and CDR2 sequences are SQVTM and ANQGSEA. Losses at the gene ends were 6 bases for V and 1 base for J; bases not matched to a gene: 10. The V gene is TRBV29-1, the J gene TRBJ2-3, with 7 bases lining up with TRBD1. The sequence derives from a woman aged 45-65 years who had recovered from COVID-19. The sample was PBMCs or T cells enriched from blood (not recorded which). The CDR3 sequence is CSVPPPGQRTDTQYF. The CDR3 region has the DNA TGCAGCGTGCCCCCACCGGGACAGCGCACAGATACGCAGTATTTT.